This T cell receptor (beta chain) emerged from a study of prognosis after radiotherapy for stage I lung cancer. In the study overall: The period between early 2018 and early 2019 saw the enrollment of stage I non-small cell lung cancer patients.

Using two-round multiplex PCR, the authors amplified TCR beta CDR3 from genomic DNA. The first PCR round targeted every TRBV and TRBJ gene with specific primers. TCRdb itself ran the multiplex PCR reads through MiXCR, one entry per CDR3 protein. The data show 20,000 to 25,000 distinct CDR3 sequences, roughly 47% seen once. This clonotype was recorded at least ten times. V lost 3 bases and J 2 bases, leaving 10 bases between the germline ends. The CDR3 extends over 14 amino acids. Germline V gene sequence: CDR1 KGHDR, CDR2 SFDVKD. The starting material was PBMCs, obtained before or after stereotactic body radiation therapy (not recorded which). The receptor comes from a donor aged 50 or older with non-small cell lung cancer. The chain has TRBV24-1 and TRBJ2-7; D may match TRBD1 or TRBD2 (6 bases each). The CDR3: CATSDRGLPYEQYF. The DNA of the CDR3 is TGTGCCACCAGTGATCGGGGGCTTCCCTACGAGCAGTACTTC.